These T cell receptor beta chains were read from a single sample in a study of cytomegalovirus exposure and HLA in healthy donors. Sequencing used immunoSEQ multiplex PCR; TCRdb keeps in-frame clones, though not all of them. Among about 160,000 clones listed, roughly four fifths were seen once. Sequenced sample: PBMCs. Receptors were obtained from a female donor in good health and CMV-seronegative. The CDR3 runs from the conserved cysteine through the conserved F or W. A D gene is named only where the DNA matches it firmly. Clone size is shown for a subset of rows, as once, few, many or a class of expanded clone.

>TRBV28|NA|TRBJ1-3|NA
CASSQNSLGNTIYF
TGTGCCAGCAGCCAAAACTCCCTTGGAAACACCATATATTTT
>TRBV18|TRBD1|TRBJ2-7|NA
CASSPLGQVKFPYEQYF
TGTGCCAGCTCACCACTGGGACAGGTGAAATTCCCCTACGAGCAGTACTTC
>TRBV11-1|TRBD2|TRBJ2-7|few
CASSHATSGAYEQYF
TGTGCCAGCAGTCACGCGACTAGCGGAGCCTACGAGCAGTACTTC
>TRBV7-2|NA|TRBJ2-7|NA
CASSLSGTYEQYF
TGTGCCAGCAGCTTATCAGGGACCTACGAGCAGTACTTC
>TRBV7-2|NA|TRBJ2-5|NA
CASSPFLEETQYF
TGTGCCAGCAGCCCCTTTCTCGAAGAGACCCAGTACTTC
>TRBV2|NA|TRBJ2-3|few
CASSGGGGRTDTQYF
TGTGCCAGCAGTGGAGGGGGGGGGCGGACAGATACGCAGTATTTT
>TRBV4-1|NA|TRBJ2-7|few
CASSLGLSYEQYF
TGCGCCAGCAGCCTAGGACTGTCCTACGAGCAGTACTTC
>TRBV15|TRBD1|TRBJ1-6|NA
CATSRGLGTGEEQSPLHF
TGTGCCACCAGCAGAGGGTTGGGTACAGGGGAGGAACAATCACCCCTCCACTTT
>TRBV6-6|TRBD1|TRBJ1-5|NA
CASSYGTGQSNQPQHF
TGTGCCAGCAGTTATGGGACAGGTCAAAGCAATCAGCCCCAGCATTTT
>TRBV7-6|NA|TRBJ2-7|NA
CASSLAATYEQYF
TGTGCCAGCAGCTTAGCGGCCACCTACGAGCAGTACTTC
>TRBV9|NA|TRBJ1-2|NA
CASSVVANYGYTF
TGTGCCAGCAGCGTAGTAGCTAACTATGGCTACACCTTC
>TRBV27|TRBD2|TRBJ2-1|NA
CASSSPHLRLAGEVREQFF
TGTGCCAGCAGTTCACCCCACCTTCGACTAGCGGGAGAGGTTAGGGAGCAGTTCTTC
>TRBV7-3|TRBD1|TRBJ2-1|NA
CASSLDREAREQFF
TGTGCCAGCAGCTTGGACAGGGAAGCTCGTGAGCAGTTCTTC
>TRBV6-1|NA|TRBJ2-3|NA
CASRLGLPSTDTQYF
TGTGCCAGCAGGCTGGGACTCCCTAGCACAGATACGCAGTATTTT
>TRBV6-5|TRBD1|TRBJ1-6|NA
CASSYSGTGGSPFHF
TGTGCCAGCAGTTACTCCGGGACAGGGGGCTCCCCCTTCCACTTT
>TRBV6-4|NA|TRBJ2-1|NA
CASSDSGYNEQFF
TGTGCCAGCAGTGACTCCGGTTACAATGAGCAGTTCTTC
>TRBV6-5|TRBD2|TRBJ2-3|NA
CASSYEGGSRADTQYF
TGTGCCAGCAGTTACGAAGGCGGGAGTAGGGCAGATACGCAGTATTTT
>TRBV13|NA|TRBJ2-2|NA
CASSLAGGELFF
TGTGCCAGCAGCTTAGCAGGCGGGGAGCTGTTTTTT
>TRBV15|TRBD1|TRBJ1-2|NA
CATSRDRDPYGYTF
TGTGCCACCAGCAGGGACAGGGACCCTTATGGCTACACCTTC
>TRBV6-5|TRBD1|TRBJ2-7|NA
CASSPTGGASYEQYF
TGTGCCAGCAGTCCGACAGGGGGCGCATCCTACGAGCAGTACTTC
>TRBV6-5|NA|TRBJ1-5|NA
CASSYSQGPGQPQHF
TGTGCCAGCAGTTACTCGCAGGGTCCGGGTCAGCCCCAGCATTTT
>TRBV10-3|TRBD2|TRBJ2-3|NA
CATRGLAGSTDTQYF
TGTGCCACCCGGGGACTAGCGGGGAGCACAGATACGCAGTATTTT
>TRBV4-2|TRBD2|TRBJ2-5|NA
CASSQELAMMETQYF
TGTGCCAGCAGCCAAGAACTAGCGATGATGGAGACCCAGTACTTC
>TRBV7-9|NA|TRBJ1-1|NA
CASSLSGVNTEAFF
TGTGCCAGCAGCTTATCAGGGGTGAACACTGAAGCTTTCTTT
>TRBV28|NA|TRBJ1-2|NA
CASSLSTSLSGYTF
TGTGCCAGCAGTTTATCTACCTCCCTTTCGGGCTACACCTTC
>TRBV2|NA|TRBJ2-7|NA
CASSGVRDNYEQYF
TGTGCCAGCAGTGGGGTCCGGGACAACTACGAGCAGTACTTC
>TRBV28|TRBD2|TRBJ2-3|NA
CASGGRTPTDTQYF
TGTGCCAGCGGCGGGAGAACCCCCACAGATACGCAGTATTTT
>TRBV19|TRBD2|TRBJ2-1|NA
CASSPLAGGVGEQFF
TGTGCCAGTAGTCCTCTAGCGGGAGGGGTGGGTGAGCAGTTCTTC
>TRBV7-2|NA|TRBJ1-6|NA
CASSPGLRGSPLHF
TGTGCCAGCAGCCCCGGACTCCGGGGTTCACCCCTCCACTTT
>TRBV7-2|NA|TRBJ2-5|NA
CASSLAGLGETQYF
TGTGCCAGCAGCTTAGCGGGGCTCGGAGAGACCCAGTACTTC